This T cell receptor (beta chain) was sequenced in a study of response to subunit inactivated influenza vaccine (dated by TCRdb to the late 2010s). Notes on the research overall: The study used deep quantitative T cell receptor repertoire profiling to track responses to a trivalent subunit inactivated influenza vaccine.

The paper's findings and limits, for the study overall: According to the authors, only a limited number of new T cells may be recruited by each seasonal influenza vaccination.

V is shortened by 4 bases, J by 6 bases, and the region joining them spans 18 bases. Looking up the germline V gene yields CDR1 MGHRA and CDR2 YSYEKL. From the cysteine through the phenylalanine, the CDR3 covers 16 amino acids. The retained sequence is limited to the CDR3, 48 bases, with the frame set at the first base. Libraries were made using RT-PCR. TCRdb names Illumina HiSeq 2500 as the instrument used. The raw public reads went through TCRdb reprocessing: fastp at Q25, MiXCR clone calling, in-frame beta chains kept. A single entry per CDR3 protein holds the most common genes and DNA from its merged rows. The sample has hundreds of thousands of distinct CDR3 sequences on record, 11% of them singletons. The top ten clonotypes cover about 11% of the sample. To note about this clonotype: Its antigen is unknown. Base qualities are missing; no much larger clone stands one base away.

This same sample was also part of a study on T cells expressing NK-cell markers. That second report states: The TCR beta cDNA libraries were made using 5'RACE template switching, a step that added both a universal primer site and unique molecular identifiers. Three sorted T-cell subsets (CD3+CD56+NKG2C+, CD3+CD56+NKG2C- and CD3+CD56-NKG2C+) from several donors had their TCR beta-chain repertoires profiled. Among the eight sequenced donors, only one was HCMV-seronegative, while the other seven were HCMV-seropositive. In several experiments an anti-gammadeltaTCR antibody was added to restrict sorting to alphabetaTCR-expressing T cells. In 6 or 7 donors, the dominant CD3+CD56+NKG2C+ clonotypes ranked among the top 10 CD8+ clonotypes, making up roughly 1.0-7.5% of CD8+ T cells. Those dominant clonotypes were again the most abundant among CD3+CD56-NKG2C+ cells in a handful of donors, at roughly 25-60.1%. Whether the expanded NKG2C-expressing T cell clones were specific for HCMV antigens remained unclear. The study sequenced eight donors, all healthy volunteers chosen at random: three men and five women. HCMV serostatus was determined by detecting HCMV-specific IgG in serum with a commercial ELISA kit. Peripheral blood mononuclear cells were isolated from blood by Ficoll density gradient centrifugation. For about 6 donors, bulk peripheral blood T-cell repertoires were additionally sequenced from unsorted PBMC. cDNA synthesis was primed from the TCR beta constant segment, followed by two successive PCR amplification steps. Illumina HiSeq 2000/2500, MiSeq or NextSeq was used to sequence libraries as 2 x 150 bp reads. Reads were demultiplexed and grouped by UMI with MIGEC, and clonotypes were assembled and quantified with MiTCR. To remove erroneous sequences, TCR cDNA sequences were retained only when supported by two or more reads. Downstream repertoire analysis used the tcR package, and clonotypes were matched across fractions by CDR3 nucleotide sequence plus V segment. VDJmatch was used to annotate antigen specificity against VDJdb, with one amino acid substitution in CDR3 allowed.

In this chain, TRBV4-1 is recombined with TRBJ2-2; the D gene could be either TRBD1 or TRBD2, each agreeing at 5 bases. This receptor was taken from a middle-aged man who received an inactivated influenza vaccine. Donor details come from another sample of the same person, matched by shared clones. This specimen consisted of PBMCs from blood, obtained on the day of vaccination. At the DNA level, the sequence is TGCGCCAGCAGCCCCACCGCGGCTCGGGGCCCCGGGGAGCTGTTTTTT. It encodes CASSPTAARGPGELFF.